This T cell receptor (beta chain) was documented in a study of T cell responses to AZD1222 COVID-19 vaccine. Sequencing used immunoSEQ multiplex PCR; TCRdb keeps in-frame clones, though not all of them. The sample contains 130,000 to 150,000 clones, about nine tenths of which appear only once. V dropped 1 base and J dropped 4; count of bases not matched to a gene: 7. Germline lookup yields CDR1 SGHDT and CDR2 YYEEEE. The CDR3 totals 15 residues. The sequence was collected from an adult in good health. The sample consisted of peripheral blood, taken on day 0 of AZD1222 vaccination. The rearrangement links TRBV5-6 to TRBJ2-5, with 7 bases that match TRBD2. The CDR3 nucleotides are TGTGCCAGCAGCTTGCGCAGCGGGGTGGGAGAGACCCAGTACTTC. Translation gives CASSLRSGVGETQYF.